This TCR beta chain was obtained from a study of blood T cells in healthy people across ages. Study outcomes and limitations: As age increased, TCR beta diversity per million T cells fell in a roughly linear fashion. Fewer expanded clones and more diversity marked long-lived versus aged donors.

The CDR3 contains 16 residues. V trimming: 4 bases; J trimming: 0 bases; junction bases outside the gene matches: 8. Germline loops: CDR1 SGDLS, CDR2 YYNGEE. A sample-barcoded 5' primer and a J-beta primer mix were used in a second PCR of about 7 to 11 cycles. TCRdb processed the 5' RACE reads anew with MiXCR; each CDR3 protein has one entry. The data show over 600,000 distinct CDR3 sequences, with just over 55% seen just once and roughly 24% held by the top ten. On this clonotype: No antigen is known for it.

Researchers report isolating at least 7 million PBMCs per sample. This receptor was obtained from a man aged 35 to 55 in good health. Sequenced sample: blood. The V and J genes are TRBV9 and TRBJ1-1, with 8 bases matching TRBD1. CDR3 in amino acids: CASSKGQGYVNTEAFF. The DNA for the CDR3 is TGTGCCAGCAGCAAAGGACAGGGATACGTGAACACTGAAGCTTTCTTT.